Sequencing of this TCR beta chain was carried out in a study of identical twins. Study-level results: There was an excess of low generation probability in the out-of-frame alpha sequences that twins shared.

MiXCR, applied by TCRdb to the 5' RACE reads, yields one record per CDR3 protein. The sample yields a few hundred thousand distinct CDR3 sequences, over 12% seen once. Every donor was a healthy Caucasian. This clonotype has a handful of counts. Its antigen is still unknown. CDR1 and CDR2 from the germline V gene are MDHEN and SYDVKM. Trimming pared 2 bases from V and 4 bases from J, leaving 14 bases between. This CDR3 contains 15 residues. These data are also associated with another study on yellow fever vaccine responses in identical twins. That source adds: Reportedly, twins' vaccine T cell responses looked partly convergent and partly personalized.

The genes are TRBV28 and TRBJ1-2, with D possibly being TRBD1 (6 bases). The receptor comes from a woman aged 18-35 years in good health. Sequencing used CD4+ T cells sorted from blood. The CDR3 DNA reads TGTGCCAGCAGTTTAGGGGGGGCGGAAAGCTATGGCTACACCTTC. Translated, it gives CASSLGGAESYGYTF.